This record covers a single T cell receptor (beta chain). These data belong to a study of blood T cell repertoires in COVID-19. In the study overall: Spain, Italy and the United States supplied samples that represented acute and convalescent COVID-19. Nucleic acid was either cDNA or gDNA, and it came from T cells, B-cell-depleted T cells, or PBMCs.

Methods used by the authors: By means of reference gene primer amplification, nucleated cell counts were estimated. Sequencing was performed with immunoSEQ multiplex PCR; in TCRdb, only in-frame clones are kept and a portion is missing. That table gives V, J and clone size, and the DNA gave D and trimming. The sample consists of about 180,000 clones, around 83% of them appearing once. The receptor's source is a woman in her twenties or thirties with active or convalescent COVID-19. Specimen: peripheral blood.

Here the CDR3 reads CASSLGGADYNEQFF. CDR3 coding DNA: TGCGCCAGCAGCCTAGGAGGGGCCGACTACAATGAGCAGTTCTTC. This chain connects TRBV4-1 to TRBJ2-1, with a weak D call TRBD2 (6 bases). This CDR3 spans 15 amino acids. Germline loops: CDR1 MGHRA, CDR2 YSYEKL. Trimming took 4 bases from V and 3 from J, leaving 13 bases between them.